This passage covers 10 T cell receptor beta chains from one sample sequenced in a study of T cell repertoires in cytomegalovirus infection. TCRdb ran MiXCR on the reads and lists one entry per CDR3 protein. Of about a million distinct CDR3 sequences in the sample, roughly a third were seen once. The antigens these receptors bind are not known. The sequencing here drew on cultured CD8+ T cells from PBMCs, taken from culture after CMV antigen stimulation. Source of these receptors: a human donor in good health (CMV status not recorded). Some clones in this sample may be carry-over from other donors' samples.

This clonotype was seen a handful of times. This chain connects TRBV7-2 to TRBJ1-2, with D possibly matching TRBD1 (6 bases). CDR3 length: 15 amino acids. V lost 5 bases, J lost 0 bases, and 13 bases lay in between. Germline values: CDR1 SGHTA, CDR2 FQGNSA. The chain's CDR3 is CASSSRTEANYGYTF. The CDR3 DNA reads TGTGCCAGCAGCAGTAGGACAGAAGCTAACTATGGCTACACCTTC. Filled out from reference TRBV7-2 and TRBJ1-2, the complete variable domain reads GAGVSQSPSNKVTEKGKDVELRCDPISGHTALYWYRQSLGQGLEFLIYFQGNSAPDKSGLPSDRFSAERTGGSVSTLTIQRTQQEDSAVYLCASSSRTEANYGYTFGSGTRLTVV.

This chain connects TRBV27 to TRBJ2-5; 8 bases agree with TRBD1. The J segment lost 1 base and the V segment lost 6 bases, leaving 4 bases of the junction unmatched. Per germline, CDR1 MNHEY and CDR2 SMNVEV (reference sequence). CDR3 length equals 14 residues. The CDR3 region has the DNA TGTGCCAGCAGAGAAACAGGGGGCCAAGAGACCCAGTACTTC. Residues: CASRETGGQETQYF.

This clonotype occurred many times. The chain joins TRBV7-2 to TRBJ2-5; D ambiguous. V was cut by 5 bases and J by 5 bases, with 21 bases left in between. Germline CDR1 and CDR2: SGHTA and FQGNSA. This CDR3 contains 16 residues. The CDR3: CASSDSARVITETQYF. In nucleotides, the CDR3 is TGTGCCAGCAGCGACTCCGCAAGGGTTATCACCGAGACCCAGTACTTC.

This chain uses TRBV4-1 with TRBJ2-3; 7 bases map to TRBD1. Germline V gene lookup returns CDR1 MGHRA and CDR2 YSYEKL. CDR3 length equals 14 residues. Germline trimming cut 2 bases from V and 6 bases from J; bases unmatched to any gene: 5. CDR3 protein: CASSQYRGADTQYF. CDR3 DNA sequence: TGCGCCAGCAGCCAATACAGGGGAGCGGATACGCAGTATTTT.

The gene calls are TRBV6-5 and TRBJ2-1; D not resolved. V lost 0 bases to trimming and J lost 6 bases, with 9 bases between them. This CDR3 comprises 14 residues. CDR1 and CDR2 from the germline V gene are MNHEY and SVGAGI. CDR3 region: CASSYSGRGNEQFF. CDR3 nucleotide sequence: TGTGCCAGCAGTTACTCGGGCAGAGGCAATGAGCAGTTCTTC.

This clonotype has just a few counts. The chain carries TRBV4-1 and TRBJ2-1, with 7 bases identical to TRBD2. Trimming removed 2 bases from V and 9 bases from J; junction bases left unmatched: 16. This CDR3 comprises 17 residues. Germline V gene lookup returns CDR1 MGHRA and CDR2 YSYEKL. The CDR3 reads CASSQSPPAPPGGEQFF. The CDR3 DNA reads TGCGCCAGCAGCCAATCACCCCCAGCCCCACCGGGGGGTGAGCAGTTCTTC.

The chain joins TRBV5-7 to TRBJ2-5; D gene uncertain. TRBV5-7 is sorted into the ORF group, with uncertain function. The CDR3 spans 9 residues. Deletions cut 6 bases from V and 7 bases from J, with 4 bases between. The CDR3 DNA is TGTGCCAGCACAGGGACCCAGTACTTC. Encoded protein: CASTGTQYF.

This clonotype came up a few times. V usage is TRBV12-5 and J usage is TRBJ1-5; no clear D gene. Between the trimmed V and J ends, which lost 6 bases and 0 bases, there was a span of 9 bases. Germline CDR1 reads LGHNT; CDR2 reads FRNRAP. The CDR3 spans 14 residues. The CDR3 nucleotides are TGTGCTAGTGGGAACGATATTAGCAATCAGCCCCAGCATTTT. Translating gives CASGNDISNQPQHF.

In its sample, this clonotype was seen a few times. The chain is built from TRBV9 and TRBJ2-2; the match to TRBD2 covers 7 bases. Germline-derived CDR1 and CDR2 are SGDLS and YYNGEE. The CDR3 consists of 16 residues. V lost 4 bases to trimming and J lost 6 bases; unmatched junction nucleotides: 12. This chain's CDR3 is CASSSHSGPGAGELFF. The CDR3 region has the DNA TGTGCCAGCAGCTCTCATAGCGGGCCGGGAGCCGGGGAGCTGTTTTTT.

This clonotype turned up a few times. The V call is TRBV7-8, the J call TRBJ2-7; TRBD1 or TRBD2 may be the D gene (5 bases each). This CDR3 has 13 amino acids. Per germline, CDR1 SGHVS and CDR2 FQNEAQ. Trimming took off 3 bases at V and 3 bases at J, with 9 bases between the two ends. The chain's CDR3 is CASSFGAGYEQYF. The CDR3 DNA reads TGTGCCAGCAGCTTCGGGGCGGGCTACGAGCAGTACTTC. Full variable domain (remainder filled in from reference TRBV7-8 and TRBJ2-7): GAGVSQSPRYKVAKRGQDVALRCDPISGHVSLFWYQQALGQGPEFLTYFQNEAQLDKSGLPSDRFFAERPEGSVSTLKIQRTQQEDSAVYLCASSFGAGYEQYFGPGTRLTVT.